What follows is one T cell receptor (beta chain) and its context. Its antigen is not known. The CDR3 consists of 13 residues. V gave up 7 bases and J gave up 4 bases, with 14 bases separating them. Per the germline V gene, CDR1 is SGHKS and CDR2 is YYEKEE (reference sequence). The data originate from a study of cytomegalovirus exposure and HLA in healthy donors. Across the whole study: The 500 to 850 first-cohort repertoires and the 95 to 150 validation repertoires shared the same platform, a later analysis reported.

Sequencing was performed with immunoSEQ multiplex PCR; in TCRdb, only in-frame clones are kept and a portion is missing. The sample includes 150,000 or so clones, approximately 86% of them seen just once. Points from the study as a whole: TCR beta chains numbering about 160 were designated cytomegalovirus-associated. It was found in a later analysis that first-cohort TCR clusters tended to co-occur in the 130 or so validation repertoires. High sensitivity and specificity were reportedly achieved when the classifier diagnosed cytomegalovirus status.

The TCR was taken from a man aged 18 to 35 in good health and CMV-seropositive. This chain connects TRBV5-5 to TRBJ1-2, with D unclear. The material sequenced was PBMCs. The CDR3 is CASSFREGYGYTF. The CDR3 nucleotides are TGTGCCAGCTCGTTTAGGGAGGGCTATGGCTACACCTTC.